The 17 T cell receptor beta chains given below trace back to one sample, sequenced in a study. TCRdb used MiXCR to reprocess the RT-PCR reads, holding one entry per CDR3 protein. The sample contains about 700,000 distinct CDR3 sequences, about 14% of which appear only once. The sample taken for sequencing was memory CD4+ T cells from blood. Receptors were obtained from a female donor in good health, serving as a healthy control.

This clonotype has just a few counts. The chain joins TRBV6-2 or TRBV6-3 to TRBJ2-6; 7 bases match TRBD1. The CDR3 loop spans 16 amino acids. Germline values: CDR1 MNHEY, CDR2 SVGEGT. V gave up 7 bases and J gave up 12 bases; unmatched junction bases: 18. CDR3 region: CASTISPQTGLSVLTF. CDR3 coding DNA: TGTGCCAGCACCATCTCTCCCCAGACAGGGTTGAGCGTCCTGACTTTC.

This clonotype was counted a few times. The chain recombines TRBV11-2 with TRBJ1-1; the D gene is possibly TRBD1 (6 bases). Trimming stripped 7 bases from V and 1 base from J, with 13 bases between. This CDR3 has 14 amino acids. Germline V CDR1 and CDR2: SGHAT, FQNNGV. DNA of the CDR3: TGTGCCAGCAACGCACAGGGCCCGAACACTGAAGCTTTCTTT. Its translation: CASNAQGPNTEAFF.

This clonotype was seen at least ten times. This chain connects TRBV5-1 to TRBJ2-3; the match to TRBD2 covers 9 bases. J lost 2 bases, V lost 4 bases, and 5 bases had no gene match. CDR1 SGHRS and CDR2 YFSETQ come from the germline V gene. This CDR3 spans 15 amino acids. The DNA of the CDR3 is TGCGCCAGCAGCCGGACTAGCGTGGACACAGATACGCAGTATTTT. This codes for CASSRTSVDTDTQYF.

The chain couples TRBV19 to TRBJ1-1; 8 nucleotides align to TRBD1. CDR3 size: 15 residues. V was clipped by 8 bases and J by 0 bases; unmatched bases: 8. The germline V gene has CDR1 LNHDA and CDR2 SQIVND (reference sequence). The CDR3 is CASGTTGALNTEAFF. As DNA, the CDR3 is TGTGCCAGTGGAACGACAGGGGCCTTGAACACTGAAGCTTTCTTT. The full variable domain, rest sourced from reference TRBV19 and TRBJ1-1, is DGGITQSPKYLFRKEGQNVTLSCEQNLNHDAMYWYRQDPGQGLRLIYYSQIVNDFQKGDIAEGYSVSREKKESFPLTVTSAQKNPTAFYLCASGTTGALNTEAFFGQGTRLTVV.

This clonotype came up many times. At one of its ends the junction is not consistent with the germline gene, which may arise from a read error. The V call is TRBV3-1, the J call TRBJ2-3, with 7 positions matching TRBD1. Germline assignment: CDR1 LGHDT and CDR2 YNNKEL (reference sequence). This CDR3 is 13 amino acids long. The CDR3 DNA is TGCGCCAGCAGCCAAGGGGGCGCAGATACGCAGTATTTT. It translates to CASSQGGADTQYF.

This clonotype was seen ten or more times. V gene TRBV7-2 combines with J gene TRBJ2-3, with D tentatively TRBD2 (5 bases). This CDR3 is built from 14 residues. Trimming stripped 1 base from V and 5 bases from J, with 10 bases between. Germline assignment: CDR1 SGHTA and CDR2 FQGNSA. In nucleotides, the CDR3 is TGTGCCAGCAGCTTAGGTGGACTGATAGATACGCAGTATTTT. As protein: CASSLGGLIDTQYF.

The table lists this clonotype with a few counts. CDR3 amino acids: CAWSTSVKMNEQFF. The DNA for the CDR3 is TGTGCCTGGAGTACCAGCGTGAAGATGAATGAGCAGTTCTTC. The genes are TRBV30 and TRBJ2-1; D is unresolved. This CDR3 has 14 amino acids. The germline V and J ends were trimmed by 2 bases and 7 bases, with 15 bases remaining between them. Germline lookup yields CDR1 GTSNPN and CDR2 SVGIG (reference sequence).

The chain joins TRBV4-3 to TRBJ2-3; D gene unclear. The CDR3 is 15 amino acids. Trimming shortened V by 0 bases and J by 0 bases, and 7 bases separated the two germline ends. The germline V gene has CDR1 LGHNA and CDR2 YSLEER. CDR3 sequence reads: CASSQDAASTDTQYF. For the CDR3, the DNA is TGCGCCAGCAGCCAAGATGCCGCTAGCACAGATACGCAGTATTTT.

This clonotype was counted a few times. This chain uses TRBV6-1 with TRBJ1-5; D remains ambiguous. CDR1 MNHNS and CDR2 SASEGT come from the germline V gene. The CDR3 extends over 13 amino acids. Trimming removed 7 bases from V and 5 bases from J, with 12 bases in between. The CDR3 sequence: CASNQRVDQPQHF. CDR3 nucleotides: TGTGCCAGCAACCAAAGAGTAGATCAGCCCCAGCATTTT.

This clonotype was counted between two and nine times. The chain is built from TRBV20-1 and TRBJ1-6, with D possibly matching TRBD1 (6 bases). Germline assignment: CDR1 DFQATT and CDR2 SNEGSKA (reference sequence). V was cut by 0 bases and J by 14 bases, with 14 bases left in between. The CDR3 consists of 13 residues. The chain's CDR3 is CSARDRSGATLHF. The CDR3 coding sequence is TGCAGTGCTAGAGATCGGTCGGGGGCCACCCTCCACTTT.

This clonotype was counted at least ten times. V and J are TRBV29-1 and TRBJ2-7, with D perhaps TRBD1 (6 bases). CDR1 and CDR2 (germline): SQVTM, ANQGSEA. This CDR3 region has 11 residues. Trimming pared 8 bases from V and 3 bases from J, leaving 11 bases between. CDR3 loop: CSIGGFYEQYF. The CDR3 region has the DNA TGCAGCATAGGGGGATTCTACGAGCAGTACTTC.

Here the CDR3 reads CASSPTGGKDYGYTF. CDR3 bases: TGTGCCAGCAGCCCGACAGGGGGCAAGGACTATGGCTACACCTTC. The rearrangement links TRBV7-2 to TRBJ1-2; 10 bases are a match to TRBD1. Germline V gene data show CDR1 as SGHTA and CDR2 as FQGNSA. Trimming cost V 5 bases and J 3 bases; bases outside gene matches: 6. The CDR3 totals 15 residues.

This clonotype was observed many times. This sequence joins TRBV12-3 or TRBV12-4 and TRBJ2-5; the match to TRBD2 covers 7 bases. CDR3 length: 14 residues. Unmatched junction bases numbered 5, after V lost 6 bases and J lost 1 base. The CDR3: CASRFGGIQETQYF. CDR3 DNA sequence: TGTGCCAGCAGATTCGGGGGGATCCAAGAGACCCAGTACTTC.

The rearrangement uses TRBV10-2 and TRBJ1-1; 7 positions agree with TRBD1. Trimming removed 7 bases from V and 4 bases from J; junction bases left unmatched: 3. CDR3 length equals 12 residues. Germline loops: CDR1 WSHSY, CDR2 SAAADI. The CDR3 is CASKDRATEAFF. As DNA, the CDR3 is TGCGCCAGCAAAGACAGGGCCACTGAAGCTTTCTTT.

There are a few counts of this clonotype. The V call is TRBV20-1, the J call TRBJ2-6, with TRBD1 identical over 7 bases. The CDR3 totals 17 residues. Per the germline V gene, CDR1 is DFQATT and CDR2 is SNEGSKA (reference sequence). Trimming took 3 bases from V and 1 from J; bases not matched to a gene: 9. CDR3 nucleotide sequence: TGCAGTGCTAGTCCGGGACAGCCTTTATCTGGGGCCAACGTCCTGACTTTC. Encoded protein: CSASPGQPLSGANVLTF.

This clonotype was seen a few times. This chain links TRBV2 with TRBJ1-6, with D unresolved. There are 13 residues in the CDR3. Germline loops: CDR1 SNHLY, CDR2 FYNNEI. V was cut by 7 bases and J by 8 bases, with 12 bases left in between. Written as DNA, the CDR3 is TGTGCCAGCACGCCGGGTAGTGATTCACCCCTCCACTTT. Residues: CASTPGSDSPLHF.

This clonotype was seen more than once but under ten times. The gene calls are TRBV7-8 and TRBJ2-3; unclear D gene. Trimming removed 2 bases from V and 2 bases from J, with 5 bases in between. This CDR3 contains 13 residues. CDR1 is SGHVS, CDR2 FQNEAQ, per germline. The CDR3 region is CASSLRDTDTQYF. In DNA form, the CDR3 reads TGTGCCAGCAGCTTAAGAGACACAGATACGCAGTATTTT.